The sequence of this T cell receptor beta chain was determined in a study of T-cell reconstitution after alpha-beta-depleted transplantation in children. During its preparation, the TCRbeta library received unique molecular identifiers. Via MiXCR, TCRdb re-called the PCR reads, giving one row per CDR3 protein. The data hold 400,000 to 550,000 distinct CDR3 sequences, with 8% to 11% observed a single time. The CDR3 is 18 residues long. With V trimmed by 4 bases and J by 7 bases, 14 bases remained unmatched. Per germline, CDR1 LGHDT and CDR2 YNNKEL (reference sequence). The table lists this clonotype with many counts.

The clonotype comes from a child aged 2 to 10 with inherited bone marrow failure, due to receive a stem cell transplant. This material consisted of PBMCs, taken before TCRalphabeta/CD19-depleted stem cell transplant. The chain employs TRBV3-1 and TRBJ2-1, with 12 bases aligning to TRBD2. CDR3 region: CASSPLQGATSGSNEQFF. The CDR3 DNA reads TGTGCCAGCAGCCCCCTCCAAGGCGCGACTAGCGGGAGTAATGAGCAGTTCTTC.